The source of this T cell receptor (beta chain) is a study of T cell repertoires in cytomegalovirus infection (dated by TCRdb to the late 2010s). For context, the study as a whole: Because public TCR beta signatures pointed to carriage of CMV infection together with the matching HLA type, the HLA type of each donor mattered for the analysis. The paper as a whole reports these results and caveats: Carriers of CMV infection plus the relevant HLA type were discriminated by the cumulative frequency of public TCR beta family members in the study cohort and in an independent approximately 340-donor cohort. The ex vivo response was dominated by HLA-C-restricted CMV-specific TCR beta clonotypes, and the single most frequent clonotype in two of eight donors was supplied by these HLA-C-restricted clonotypes.

The instrument was an Illumina HiSeq 1500. TCRdb ran its own pipeline on the public reads, namely fastp trimming at Q25 and MiXCR clone calling, and kept in-frame beta chains. Each CDR3 protein appears once, grouped with its most common genes and DNA. The sample includes some 350,000 distinct CDR3 sequences, with 15% to 20% observed a single time. The biggest ten clones account for 7.5% to 9% of the sample. V is cut back by 6 bases and J by 2 bases, with 9 bases in the junction unmatched. The CDR3 goes from the cysteine to the phenylalanine over 16 residues. CDR3 DNA is the only sequence kept; it has 48 bases, read in frame from the first base. CDR1 is given as SGHTA and CDR2 as FQGNSA, both from the germline V gene. This clonotype was detected ten times or more. Its cognate antigen has yet to be identified. Base qualities are not recorded, but no much larger clone differs from it by a single base.

This chain joins TRBV7-2 to TRBJ2-2; 7 central bases correspond to TRBD2. This TCR was sampled from a human donor in good health (CMV status not recorded). Some clones in this sample may be carry-over from other donors' samples. Material for sequencing was PBMCs. The nucleotide sequence is given as TGTGCCAGCAGGAGTACACCGGGGGGAAACACCGGGGAGCTGTTTTTT. It translates to CASRSTPGGNTGELFF.